The rows below give T cell receptor beta chains drawn from one sample of a study of T-cell reconstitution after alpha-beta-depleted transplantation in children. TCRdb itself ran the PCR reads through MiXCR, one entry per CDR3 protein. The top ten clones hold around 7.5% of a sample with hundreds of thousands of distinct CDR3 sequences, around 10% of them seen once. Sequenced here: PBMCs, sampled before TCRalphabeta/CD19-depleted stem cell transplant. The receptors were gathered from a boy less than two years old with acute myeloid leukemia, due to receive a stem cell transplant. Both conserved end residues are part of each CDR3. The order of the fields is V gene, D gene, clone size, J gene, CDR3 protein, CDR3 DNA. D genes are given only for firm matches. The size field is filled for only some rows; it gives once, few, many or a size class.

>TRBV28|-|many|TRBJ2-1
CASHARVNEQFF
TGTGCCAGCCACGCCAGGGTAAATGAGCAGTTCTTC
>TRBV11-2|TRBD2|-|TRBJ2-3
CASSLTSGGYISSTDTQYF
TGTGCCAGCAGCTTAACTAGCGGGGGGTACATATCTAGCACAGATACGCAGTATTTT
>TRBV24-1|-|once|TRBJ2-3
CATGNEDLTDTQYF
TGTGCCACCGGGAACGAAGACCTCACAGATACGCAGTATTTT
>TRBV12-3/TRBV12-4|-|many|TRBJ2-5
CASCLGLGYQETQYF
TGTGCCAGCTGCCTTGGATTGGGATACCAAGAGACCCAGTACTTC
>TRBV20-1|TRBD1|-|TRBJ1-2
CSAADRDTLLYGYTF
TGCAGTGCTGCGGACAGGGACACGCTGTTGTATGGCTACACCTTC
>TRBV5-1|-|few|TRBJ2-7
CASSLAAPTAFLYEQYF
TGCGCCAGCAGCTTGGCAGCCCCAACAGCGTTCCTCTACGAGCAGTACTTC
>TRBV7-2|TRBD2|few|TRBJ2-1
CASSLEGTRSNEQFF
TGTGCCAGCAGCTTAGAAGGGACTAGAAGCAATGAGCAGTTCTTC
>TRBV4-3|-|many|TRBJ1-2
CASSQESRLFTFYGYTF
TGCGCCAGCAGCCAAGAAAGTCGGCTCTTCACCTTCTATGGCTACACCTTC
>TRBV10-3|TRBD2|few|TRBJ2-7
CAISSGGIAYEQYF
TGTGCCATTAGTAGCGGGGGGATTGCCTACGAGCAGTACTTC
>TRBV27|-|many|TRBJ2-7
CASSSPAGYRDEQYF
TGTGCCAGCAGTTCCCCCGCGGGATATCGGGACGAGCAGTACTTC
>TRBV9|-|many|TRBJ2-3
CASRSRHTDTQYF
TGTGCCAGCAGGTCACGCCACACAGATACGCAGTATTTT
>TRBV7-9|-|-|TRBJ2-7
CASSRDITHEQYF
TGTGCCAGCAGCCGGGACATTACCCACGAGCAGTACTTC
>TRBV5-6|-|-|TRBJ2-2
CASSLGGLTTGELFF
TGTGCCAGCAGCTTGGGCGGATTGACCACCGGGGAGCTGTTTTTT
>TRBV3-1|-|-|TRBJ2-3
CASSQVGGVNTQYF
TGTGCCAGCAGCCAAGTCGGGGGCGTGAATACGCAGTATTTT
>TRBV20-1|-|many|TRBJ2-7
CSAVSYEQYF
TGCAGCGCCGTCTCCTACGAGCAGTACTTC
>TRBV5-4|TRBD2|few|TRBJ2-2
CASSFVAGVTTGELFF
TGTGCCAGCAGCTTCGTGGCGGGAGTGACCACCGGGGAGCTGTTTTTT
>TRBV11-2|-|many|TRBJ2-7
CASSLILAHSYEQYF
TGTGCCAGCAGCTTGATCCTAGCGCATTCCTACGAGCAGTACTTC
>TRBV4-2|-|many|TRBJ2-1
CASSQDQTGYNEQFF
TGTGCCAGCAGCCAAGATCAAACGGGATACAATGAGCAGTTCTTC
>TRBV7-2|-|-|TRBJ2-3
CASSLHPGPDTQYF
TGTGCCAGCAGCTTACACCCCGGACCAGATACGCAGTATTTT